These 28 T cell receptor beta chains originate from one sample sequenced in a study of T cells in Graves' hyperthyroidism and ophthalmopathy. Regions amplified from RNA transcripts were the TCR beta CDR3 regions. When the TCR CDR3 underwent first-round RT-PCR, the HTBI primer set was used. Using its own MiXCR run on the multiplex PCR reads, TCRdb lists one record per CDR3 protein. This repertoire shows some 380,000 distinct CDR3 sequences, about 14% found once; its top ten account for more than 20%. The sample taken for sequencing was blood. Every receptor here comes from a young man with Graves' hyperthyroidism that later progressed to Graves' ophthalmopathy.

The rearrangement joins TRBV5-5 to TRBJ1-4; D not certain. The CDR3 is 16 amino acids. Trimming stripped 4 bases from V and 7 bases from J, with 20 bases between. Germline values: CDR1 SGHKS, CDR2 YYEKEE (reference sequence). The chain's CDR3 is CASSPLATPWSEKLFF. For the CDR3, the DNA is TGTGCCAGCAGCCCTTTGGCCACCCCTTGGAGTGAAAAACTGTTTTTT. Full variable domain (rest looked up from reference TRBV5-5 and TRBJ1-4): DAGVTQSPTHLIKTRGQQVTLRCSPISGHKSVSWYQQVLGQGPQFIFQYYEKEERGRGNFPDRFSARQFPNYSSELNVNALLLGDSALYLCASSPLATPWSEKLFFGSGTQLSVL.

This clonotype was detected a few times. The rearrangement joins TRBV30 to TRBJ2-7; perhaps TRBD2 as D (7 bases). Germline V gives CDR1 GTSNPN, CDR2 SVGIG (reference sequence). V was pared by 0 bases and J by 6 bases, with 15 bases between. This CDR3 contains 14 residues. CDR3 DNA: TGTGCCTGGAGTGTAGGGGGGGGGAGAGTCGAGCAGTACTTC. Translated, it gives CAWSVGGGRVEQYF.

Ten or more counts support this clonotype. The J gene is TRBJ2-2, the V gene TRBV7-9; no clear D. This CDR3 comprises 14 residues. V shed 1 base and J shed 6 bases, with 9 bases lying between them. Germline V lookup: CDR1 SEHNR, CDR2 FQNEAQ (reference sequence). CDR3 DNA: TGTGCCAGCAGCTTAGGGCGTTCCGCCGGGGAGCTGTTTTTT. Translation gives CASSLGRSAGELFF.

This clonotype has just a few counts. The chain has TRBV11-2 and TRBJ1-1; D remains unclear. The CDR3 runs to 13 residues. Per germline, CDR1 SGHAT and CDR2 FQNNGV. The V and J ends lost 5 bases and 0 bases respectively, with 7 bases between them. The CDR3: CASSQQLNTEAFF. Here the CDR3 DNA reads TGTGCCAGCAGCCAACAGCTGAACACTGAAGCTTTCTTT.

The CDR3 sequence is CASSMGGTGANVLTF. The CDR3 DNA sequence: TGTGCCAGTAGTATGGGGGGCACTGGGGCCAACGTCCTGACTTTC. The chain carries TRBV19 and TRBJ2-6; the D call may be TRBD1 or TRBD2 (6 bases each). Trimming cost V 3 bases and J 2 bases, with 8 bases left between them. CDR1 is LNHDA and CDR2 is SQIVND in the germline V gene (reference sequence). The CDR3 extends over 15 amino acids.

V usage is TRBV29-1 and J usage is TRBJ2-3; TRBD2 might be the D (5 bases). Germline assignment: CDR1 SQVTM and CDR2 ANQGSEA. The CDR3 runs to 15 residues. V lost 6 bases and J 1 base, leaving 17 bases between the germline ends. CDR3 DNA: TGCAGCGTACGAGGACTGGTCGGTGGCACAGATACGCAGTATTTT. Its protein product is CSVRGLVGGTDTQYF.

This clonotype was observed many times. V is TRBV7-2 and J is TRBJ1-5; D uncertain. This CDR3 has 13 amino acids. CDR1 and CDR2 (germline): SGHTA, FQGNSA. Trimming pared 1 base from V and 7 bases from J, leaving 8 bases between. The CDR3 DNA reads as TGTGCCAGCAGCTTAGGTTTGGCCCAGCCCCAGCATTTT. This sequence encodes CASSLGLAQPQHF.

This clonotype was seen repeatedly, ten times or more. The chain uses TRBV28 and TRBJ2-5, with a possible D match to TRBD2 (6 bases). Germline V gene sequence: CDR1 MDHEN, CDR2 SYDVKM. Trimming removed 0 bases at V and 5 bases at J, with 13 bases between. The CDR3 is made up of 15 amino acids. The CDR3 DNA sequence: TGTGCCAGCAGTTTATGGGCCCCGGGGGTGGAGACCCAGTACTTC. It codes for CASSLWAPGVETQYF.

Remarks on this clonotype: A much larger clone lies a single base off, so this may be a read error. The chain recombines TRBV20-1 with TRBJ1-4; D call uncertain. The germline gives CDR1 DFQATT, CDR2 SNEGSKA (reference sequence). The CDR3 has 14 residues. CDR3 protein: CSTRDSQVNEKLFF. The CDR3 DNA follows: TGCAGTACTAGAGATAGCCAGGTTAATGAAAAACTGTTTTTT.

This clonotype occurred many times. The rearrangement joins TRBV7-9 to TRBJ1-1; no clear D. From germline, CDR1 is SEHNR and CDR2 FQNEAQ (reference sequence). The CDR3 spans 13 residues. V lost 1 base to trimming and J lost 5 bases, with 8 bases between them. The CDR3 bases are TGTGCCAGCAGCTTAGTTGAGGTGACTGAAGCTTTCTTT. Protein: CASSLVEVTEAFF.

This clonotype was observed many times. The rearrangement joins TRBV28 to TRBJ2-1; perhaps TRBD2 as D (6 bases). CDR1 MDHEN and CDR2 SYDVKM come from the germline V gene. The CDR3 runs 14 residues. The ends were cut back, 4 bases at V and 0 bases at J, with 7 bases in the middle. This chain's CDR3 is CASSSTSSYNEQFF. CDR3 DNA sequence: TGTGCCAGCAGTTCGACTAGCTCCTACAATGAGCAGTTCTTC.

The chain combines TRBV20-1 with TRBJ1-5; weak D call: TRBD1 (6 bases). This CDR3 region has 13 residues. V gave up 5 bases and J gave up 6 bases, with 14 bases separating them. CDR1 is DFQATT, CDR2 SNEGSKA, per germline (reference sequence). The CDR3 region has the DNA TGCAGTGCTCAACAGGGTCCCGGTCAGCCCCAGCATTTT. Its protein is CSAQQGPGQPQHF.

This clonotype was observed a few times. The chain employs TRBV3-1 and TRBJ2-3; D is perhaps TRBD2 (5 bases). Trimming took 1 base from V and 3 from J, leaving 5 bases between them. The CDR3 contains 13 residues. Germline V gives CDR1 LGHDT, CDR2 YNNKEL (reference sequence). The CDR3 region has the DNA TGTGCCAGCAGCCAAGCGGGAACAGATACGCAGTATTTT. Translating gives CASSQAGTDTQYF.

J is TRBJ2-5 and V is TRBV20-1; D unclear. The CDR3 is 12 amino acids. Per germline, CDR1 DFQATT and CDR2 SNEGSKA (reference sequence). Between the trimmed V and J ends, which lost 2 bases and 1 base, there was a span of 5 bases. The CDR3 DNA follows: TGCAGTGCTAGACTTCCCCAAGAGACCCAGTACTTC. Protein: CSARLPQETQYF.

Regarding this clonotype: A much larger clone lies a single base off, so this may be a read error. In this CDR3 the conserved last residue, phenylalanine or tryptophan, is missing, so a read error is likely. CDR3 loop: CASSFPTGSANYGYTL. The CDR3 DNA reads as TGTGCCAGCAGTTTTCCGACAGGGTCAGCTAACTATGGCTACACCCTC. The rearrangement uses TRBV28 and TRBJ1-2; TRBD1 matches 7 bases. J was trimmed by 0 bases and V by 3 bases; bases with no gene match: 7. The CDR3 has 16 amino acids. CDR1 and CDR2 (germline): MDHEN, SYDVKM.

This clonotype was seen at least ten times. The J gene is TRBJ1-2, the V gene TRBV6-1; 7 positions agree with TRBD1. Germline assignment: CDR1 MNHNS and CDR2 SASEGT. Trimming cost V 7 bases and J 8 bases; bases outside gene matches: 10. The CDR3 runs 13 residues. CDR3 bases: TGTGCCAGCACGAACGGACAGGTGGAGGGCTACACCTTC. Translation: CASTNGQVEGYTF.

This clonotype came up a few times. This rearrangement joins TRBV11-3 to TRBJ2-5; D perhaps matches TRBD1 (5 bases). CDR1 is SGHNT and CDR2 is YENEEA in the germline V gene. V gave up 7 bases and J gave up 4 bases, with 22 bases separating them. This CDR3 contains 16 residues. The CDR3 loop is CASTHGPQLGPETQYF. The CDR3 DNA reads TGTGCCAGCACCCACGGGCCACAGTTGGGGCCAGAGACCCAGTACTTC.

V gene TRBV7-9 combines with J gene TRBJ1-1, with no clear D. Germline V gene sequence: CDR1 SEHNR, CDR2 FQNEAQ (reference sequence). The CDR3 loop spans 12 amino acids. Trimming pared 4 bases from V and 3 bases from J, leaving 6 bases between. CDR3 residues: CASSSSYTEAFF. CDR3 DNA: TGTGCCAGCAGCTCATCGTACACTGAAGCTTTCTTT.

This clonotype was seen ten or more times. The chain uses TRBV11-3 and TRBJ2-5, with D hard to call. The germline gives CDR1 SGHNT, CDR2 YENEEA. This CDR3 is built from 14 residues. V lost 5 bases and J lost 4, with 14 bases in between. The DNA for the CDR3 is TGTGCCAGCAGCCCCCGGTTTGGTAGAGAGACCCAGTACTTC. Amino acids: CASSPRFGRETQYF.

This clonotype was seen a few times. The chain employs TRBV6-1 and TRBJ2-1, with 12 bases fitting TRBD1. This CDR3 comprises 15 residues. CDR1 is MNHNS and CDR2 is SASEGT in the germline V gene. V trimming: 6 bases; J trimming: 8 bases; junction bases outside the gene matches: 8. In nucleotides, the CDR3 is TGTGCCAGCAGGAGGGGACAGGGGGCTTCAGATGAGCAGTTCTTC. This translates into CASRRGQGASDEQFF.

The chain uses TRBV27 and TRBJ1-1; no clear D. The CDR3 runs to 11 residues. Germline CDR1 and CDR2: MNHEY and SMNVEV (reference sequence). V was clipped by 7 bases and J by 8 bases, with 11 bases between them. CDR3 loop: CASITGIEAFF. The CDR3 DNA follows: TGTGCCAGCATCACGGGTATCGAAGCTTTCTTT.

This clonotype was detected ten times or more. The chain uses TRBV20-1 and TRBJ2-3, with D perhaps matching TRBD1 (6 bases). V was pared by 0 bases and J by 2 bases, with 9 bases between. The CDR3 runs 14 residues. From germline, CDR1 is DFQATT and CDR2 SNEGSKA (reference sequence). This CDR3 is CSARDGQTTDTQYF. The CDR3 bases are TGCAGTGCTAGAGATGGACAGACCACAGATACGCAGTATTTT.

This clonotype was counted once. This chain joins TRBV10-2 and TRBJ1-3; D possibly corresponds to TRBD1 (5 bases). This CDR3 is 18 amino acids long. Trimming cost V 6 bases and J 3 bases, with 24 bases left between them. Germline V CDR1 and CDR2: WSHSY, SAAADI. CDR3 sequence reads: CASSEAPGTRAIGNTIYF. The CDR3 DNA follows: TGCGCCAGCAGCGAAGCCCCTGGGACCCGGGCTATTGGAAACACCATATATTTT.

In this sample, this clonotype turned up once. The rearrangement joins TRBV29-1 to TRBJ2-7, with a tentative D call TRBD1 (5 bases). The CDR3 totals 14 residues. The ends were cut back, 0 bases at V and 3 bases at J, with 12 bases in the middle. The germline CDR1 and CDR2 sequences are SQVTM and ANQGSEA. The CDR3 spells CSVEDVGDGYEQYF. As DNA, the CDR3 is TGCAGCGTTGAAGATGTAGGGGATGGCTACGAGCAGTACTTC.

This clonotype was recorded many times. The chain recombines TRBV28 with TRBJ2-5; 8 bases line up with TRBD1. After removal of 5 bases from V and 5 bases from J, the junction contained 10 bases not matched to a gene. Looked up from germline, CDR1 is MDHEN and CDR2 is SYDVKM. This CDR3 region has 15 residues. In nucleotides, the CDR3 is TGTGCCAGCAGTCCTTACGCAGGGGGCCTTGAGACCCAGTACTTC. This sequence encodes CASSPYAGGLETQYF.

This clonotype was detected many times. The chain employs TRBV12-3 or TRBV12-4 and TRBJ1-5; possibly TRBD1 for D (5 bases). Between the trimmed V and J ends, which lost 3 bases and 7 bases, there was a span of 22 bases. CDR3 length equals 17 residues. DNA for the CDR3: TGTGCCAGCAGTTTGGGCAGGTTCCAGGTTCGGGACCAGCCCCAGCATTTT. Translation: CASSLGRFQVRDQPQHF.

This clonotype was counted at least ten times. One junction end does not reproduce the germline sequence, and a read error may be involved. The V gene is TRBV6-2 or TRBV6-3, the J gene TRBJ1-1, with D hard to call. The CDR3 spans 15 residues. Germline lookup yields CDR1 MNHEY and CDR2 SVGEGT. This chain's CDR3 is CASRSRWGTNPEAFF. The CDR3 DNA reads TGTGCCAGCAGATCAAGATGGGGAACGAACCCTGAAGCTTTCTTT.

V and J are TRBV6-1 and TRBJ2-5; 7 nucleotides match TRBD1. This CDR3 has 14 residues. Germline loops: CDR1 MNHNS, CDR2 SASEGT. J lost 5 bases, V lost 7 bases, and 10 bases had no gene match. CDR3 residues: CASTSQGIVETQYF. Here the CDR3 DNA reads TGTGCCAGCACTTCACAGGGGATTGTGGAGACCCAGTACTTC.